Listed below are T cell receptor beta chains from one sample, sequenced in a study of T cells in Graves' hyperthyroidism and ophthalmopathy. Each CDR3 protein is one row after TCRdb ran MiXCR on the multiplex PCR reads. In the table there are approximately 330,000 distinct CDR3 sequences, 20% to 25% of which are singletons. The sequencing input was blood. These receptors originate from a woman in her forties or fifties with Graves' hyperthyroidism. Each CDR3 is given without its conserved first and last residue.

CDR3: AISSGLAGNTGELF; V: TRBV10-3; J: TRBJ2-2
CDR3: ASSWRTGPSSYEQY; V: TRBV6-1; J: TRBJ2-7
CDR3: ASSLGHRNYGYT; V: TRBV11-1; J: TRBJ1-2
CDR3: ASSPIGANEKLF; V: TRBV3-1; J: TRBJ1-4
CDR3: ASSAGLAGESDTQY; V: TRBV2; J: TRBJ2-3
CDR3: ASSVEARGTDTQY; V: TRBV9; J: TRBJ2-3
CDR3: ASSYGSPLTEAF; V: TRBV6-6; J: TRBJ1-1
CDR3: ASIVTTNEKLF; V: TRBV2; J: TRBJ1-4
CDR3: ASSMPGNQPQH; V: TRBV19; J: TRBJ1-5
CDR3: ASQTSKETQY; V: TRBV28; J: TRBJ2-5
CDR3: SAKRAPDTQY; V: TRBV20-1; J: TRBJ2-3
CDR3: AWNRGQSSYEQY; V: TRBV30; J: TRBJ2-7
CDR3: ASSQSGGSNEQF; V: TRBV4-1; J: TRBJ2-1
CDR3: ASSSDRGVPF; V: TRBV27; J: TRBJ1-1
CDR3: ASSLFAEPYEQY; V: TRBV7-8; J: TRBJ2-7
CDR3: ASTLTGEETEAF; V: TRBV9; J: TRBJ1-1
CDR3: ASRRGGQGGRETQY; V: TRBV12-3/TRBV12-4; J: TRBJ2-5
CDR3: SARASGGQANYGYT; V: TRBV20-1; J: TRBJ1-2
CDR3: SARMGRASYEQY; V: TRBV20-1; J: TRBJ2-7
CDR3: ASSPAGGRDTDTQY; V: TRBV28; J: TRBJ2-3
CDR3: ASSPQGAINYGYT; V: TRBV27; J: TRBJ1-2
CDR3: SARDPWRSSYEQY; V: TRBV20-1; J: TRBJ2-7
CDR3: ASSPLLWTSGTGQY; V: TRBV12-3/TRBV12-4; J: TRBJ2-3
CDR3: ASSPRASKTYEQY; V: TRBV3-1; J: TRBJ2-7
CDR3: SARDLSSGANVLT; V: TRBV20-1; J: TRBJ2-6
CDR3: SASSGARAYYGYT; V: TRBV20-1; J: TRBJ1-2
CDR3: ASSYERGGGETQY; V: TRBV11-2; J: TRBJ2-5
CDR3: ASSDRGSSKNEQF; V: TRBV6-1; J: TRBJ2-1
CDR3: AWSVRGYTEAF; V: TRBV30; J: TRBJ1-1